A single sample gave rise to the 19 T cell receptor beta chains below, sequenced in a study of blood T cell repertoires in COVID-19. TCRdb's copy holds only in-frame clones and misses some; the assay was immunoSEQ multiplex PCR. In the table there are tens of thousands of clones, around 87% of which are singletons. Sequencing input: peripheral blood. These receptors all stem from a human donor with acute or convalescent COVID-19. The donor label of this sample is uncertain.

V and J are TRBV25-1 and TRBJ1-1, with TRBD1 matching 9 bases. The CDR3 extends over 13 amino acids. With 6 bases clipped from V and 5 bases from J, the junction kept 4 bases outside the gene matches. Looked up from germline, CDR1 is MGHDK and CDR2 is SYGVNS. As DNA, the CDR3 is TGTGCCAGCAGCGGGACAGGGAGGACTGAAGCTTTCTTT. Amino acids: CASSGTGRTEAFF.

This chain connects TRBV3-1 (or the pseudogene TRBV3-2) to TRBJ1-4, with unresolved D. Germline loops: CDR1 LGHDT, CDR2 YNNKEL (reference sequence). This CDR3 has 14 residues. The V end was cut by 1 base, the J end by 5 bases, with 8 bases between. CDR3 bases: TGTGCCAGCAGCCAAGGGCGGGTGAATGAAAAACTGTTTTTT. Translation: CASSQGRVNEKLFF.

Only one count was recorded for this clone. This chain uses TRBV18 with TRBJ1-1, with 7 bases fitting TRBD1. There are 15 residues in the CDR3. The V gene end was trimmed by 3 bases and the J gene end by 10 bases; junction bases not matched to a gene: 14. Germline CDR1 KGHSH, CDR2 LQKENI. CDR3 residues: CASSPAPGHPGGAFF. For the CDR3, the DNA is TGTGCCAGCTCACCTGCACCGGGACACCCAGGGGGAGCTTTCTTT.

In its sample, this clone was seen once. This chain links TRBV28 with TRBJ2-7, with D unclear. Trimming removed 6 bases at V and 2 bases at J, with 5 bases between. The CDR3 sequence is 11 residues long. Germline CDR1 MDHEN, CDR2 SYDVKM. The CDR3: CASRIAYEQYF. The CDR3 DNA reads TGTGCCAGCAGAATAGCCTACGAGCAGTACTTC.

This rearrangement joins TRBV30 to TRBJ2-5; 12 bases are a match to TRBD2. Trimming cost V 0 bases and J 2 bases; bases outside gene matches: 4. The CDR3 length is 16 residues. CDR1 is GTSNPN and CDR2 is SVGIG in the germline V gene (reference sequence). CDR3 residues: CAWSVPGTSGQETQYF. In DNA, the CDR3 is TGTGCCTGGAGTGTACCCGGGACTAGCGGGCAAGAGACCCAGTACTTC.

The chain couples TRBV6-5 to TRBJ1-1; no definite D call. With 6 bases removed from V and 7 bases from J, the gap between germline ends came to 12 bases. The V gene's germline CDR1 is MNHEY and CDR2 SVGAGI. CDR3 length equals 12 residues. CDR3 loop: CASSRGVGEAFF. The CDR3 DNA reads TGTGCCAGCAGCCGCGGGGTGGGTGAAGCTTTCTTT.

J is TRBJ2-3 and V is TRBV5-1; D may be TRBD1 (5 bases). The V end was cut by 8 bases, the J end by 2 bases, with 12 bases between. The CDR3 is 13 amino acids. CDR1 and CDR2 (germline): SGHRS, YFSETQ. The CDR3 loop is CASSQGSTDTQYF. As DNA, the CDR3 is TGCGCCAGTAGCCAGGGCTCCACAGATACGCAGTATTTT. Supplemented by reference TRBV5-1 and TRBJ2-3, the full variable domain reads KAGVTQTPRYLIKTRGQQVTLSCSPISGHRSVSWYQQTPGQGLQFLFEYFSETQRNKGNFPGRFSGRQFSNSRSEMNVSTLELGDSALYLCASSQGSTDTQYFGPGTRLTVL.

The rearrangement uses TRBV7-2 and TRBJ2-7; TRBD2 matches at 16 bases. In germline, CDR1 is SGHTA, CDR2 FQGNSA. The V gene end was trimmed by 5 bases and the J gene end by 4 bases; junction bases not matched to a gene: 5. The CDR3 contains 16 residues. The CDR3 region has the DNA TGTGCCAGCAGCACCGGGACTAGCGGGAGGGCTTACGAGCAGTACTTC. Translating gives CASSTGTSGRAYEQYF.

The gene calls are TRBV25-1 and TRBJ2-1; D is undetermined. This CDR3 is 12 amino acids long. The V gene's germline CDR1 is MGHDK and CDR2 SYGVNS. V was trimmed by 5 bases and J by 5 bases, leaving 7 bases between them. In nucleotides, the CDR3 is TGTGCCAGCAGTATCCAGGACAATGAGCAGTTCTTC. Translating gives CASSIQDNEQFF.

The CDR3 loop is CASNPWTGSLETQYF. DNA for the CDR3: TGTGCCAGCAATCCCTGGACAGGGAGTTTAGAGACCCAGTACTTC. V gene TRBV25-1 combines with J gene TRBJ2-5; TRBD1 aligns across 8 bases. V trimming: 7 bases; J trimming: 4 bases; junction bases outside the gene matches: 11. There are 15 residues in the CDR3. The V gene's germline CDR1 is MGHDK and CDR2 SYGVNS. Combining the CDR3 with reference TRBV25-1 and TRBJ2-5 gives the whole variable domain EADIYQTPRYLVIGTGKKITLECSQTMGHDKMYWYQQDPGMELHLIHYSYGVNSTEKGDLSSESTVSRIRTEHFPLTLESARPSHTSQYLCASNPWTGSLETQYFGPGTRLLVL.

J is TRBJ2-7 and V is TRBV18, with no clear D. This CDR3 comprises 13 residues. Per the germline V gene, CDR1 is KGHSH and CDR2 is LQKENI. V was clipped by 2 bases and J by 4 bases, with 9 bases between them. Written as DNA, the CDR3 is TGTGCCAGCTCACCAGTTTCAACATACGAGCAGTACTTC. Its translation: CASSPVSTYEQYF.

The chain combines TRBV30 with TRBJ1-4, with TRBD1 identical over 7 bases. Per germline, CDR1 GTSNPN and CDR2 SVGIG (reference sequence). The ends lost 2 bases at V and 11 bases at J; junction bases unmatched: 8. The CDR3 spans 13 residues. The DNA for the CDR3 is TGTGCCTGGAGTCCAGGGGGTACTGGGAAACTGTTTTTT. Amino acids: CAWSPGGTGKLFF.

This sequence joins TRBV24-1 and TRBJ2-1, with 10 nucleotides matching TRBD1. This CDR3 is built from 17 residues. Germline V CDR1 and CDR2: KGHDR, SFDVKD. Unmatched junction bases numbered 10, after V lost 5 bases and J lost 4 bases. Here the CDR3 reads CATSASSGTGVYNEQFF. CDR3 nucleotide sequence: TGTGCCACCAGTGCCTCTTCCGGGACAGGGGTGTACAATGAGCAGTTCTTC.

The rearrangement joins TRBV3-1 (or the pseudogene TRBV3-2) to TRBJ1-6; the D gene is possibly TRBD1 (5 bases). The CDR3 is 15 residues long. Deletions cut 6 bases from V and 0 bases from J, with 9 bases between. Germline assignment: CDR1 LGHDT and CDR2 YNNKEL (reference sequence). The CDR3 DNA reads TGTGCCAGCAGACAGGATAGCTCCTATAATTCACCCCTCCACTTT. Residues: CASRQDSSYNSPLHF.

The V gene is TRBV6-6, the J gene TRBJ1-1, with 7 bases lining up with TRBD1. The CDR3 length is 15 residues. The V gene end was trimmed by 6 bases and the J gene end by 0 bases; junction bases not matched to a gene: 7. CDR1 MNHNY and CDR2 SVGAGI come from the germline V gene (reference sequence). For the CDR3, the DNA is TGTGCCAGCAGCAGGGGGTGGGGTATGAACACTGAAGCTTTCTTT. It codes for CASSRGWGMNTEAFF.

The chain joins TRBV6-5 to TRBJ2-1, with D maybe TRBD2 (6 bases). V gave up 11 bases and J gave up 1 base, with 12 bases separating them. The CDR3 loop spans 13 amino acids. Per germline, CDR1 MNHEY and CDR2 SVGAGI. In nucleotides, the CDR3 is TGTGCCTGTCGGGGGTTTTCCTACAATGAGCAGTTCTTC. It is translated as CACRGFSYNEQFF.

A single count supports this clone. The chain employs TRBV18 and TRBJ1-3, with TRBD1 matching 7 bases. From germline, CDR1 is KGHSH and CDR2 LQKENI. V was pared by 1 base and J by 2 bases, with 11 bases of the junction left unmatched. The CDR3 runs 18 residues. The CDR3 region is CASSPLPGQRWAGNTIYF. CDR3 nucleotides: TGTGCCAGCTCACCACTGCCGGGACAGAGATGGGCTGGAAACACCATATATTTT.

The rearrangement uses TRBV3-1 (or the pseudogene TRBV3-2) and TRBJ2-2; tentatively, D is TRBD1 (5 bases). The CDR3 consists of 13 residues. V was shortened by 3 bases and J by 7 bases, with 9 bases between the two germline ends. Per the germline V gene, CDR1 is LGHDT and CDR2 is YNNKEL (reference sequence). CDR3 nucleotide sequence: TGTGCCAGCAGCCAGACAAGGGGCGGGGAGCTGTTTTTT. As protein: CASSQTRGGELFF.

The chain couples TRBV5-1 to TRBJ1-2, with D possibly matching TRBD1 (5 bases). V lost 4 bases to trimming and J lost 8 bases, with 15 bases between them. The germline gives CDR1 SGHRS, CDR2 YFSETQ. The CDR3 spans 13 residues. Here the CDR3 reads CASSVDSGEGYTF. DNA for the CDR3: TGCGCCAGCAGCGTAGACAGTGGAGAAGGCTACACCTTC.